Below, 5 T cell receptor beta chains from the same sample are listed, as sequenced in a study of early T cells in non-severe SARS-CoV-2 infection. TCRdb used MiXCR to reprocess the 5' RACE reads, holding one entry per CDR3 protein. Among 26,000 or so distinct CDR3 sequences, under 5% were seen once, and the ten largest hold roughly 6%. Specimen: whole blood. Every receptor here comes from an adult who was a healthcare worker with PCR-confirmed SARS-CoV-2 infection or an uninfected control (not recorded which).

V usage is TRBV18 and J usage is TRBJ1-2, with 9 bases lining up with TRBD1. V shed 8 bases and J 1 base; nucleotides not matched to a gene: 5. The CDR3 runs to 14 residues. Germline V gene sequence: CDR1 KGHSH, CDR2 LQKENI. The CDR3 bases are TGTGCCAGCACTGGGACAGGGATTAACTATGGCTACACCTTC. Protein: CASTGTGINYGYTF.

This clonotype came up a few times. This rearrangement joins TRBV9 to TRBJ2-1; D ambiguous. Trimming pared 0 bases from V and 3 bases from J, leaving 7 bases between. Germline CDR1 and CDR2: SGDLS and YYNGEE. CDR3 length: 14 amino acids. CDR3 nucleotide sequence: TGTGCCAGCAGCGTAGGTAGTAGCTACAATGAGCAGTTCTTC. Protein product: CASSVGSSYNEQFF. Using reference TRBV9 and TRBJ2-1 for the parts outside the CDR3, the full variable domain is DSGVTQTPKHLITATGQRVTLRCSPRSGDLSVYWYQQSLDQGLQFLIQYYNGEERAKGNILERFSAQQFPDLHSELNLSSLELGDSALYFCASSVGSSYNEQFFGPGTRLTVL.

This clonotype occurred many times. This chain uses TRBV20-1 with TRBJ1-5; the D gene is possibly TRBD1 (6 bases). From germline, CDR1 is DFQATT and CDR2 SNEGSKA (reference sequence). The V end was cut by 4 bases, the J end by 2 bases, with 12 bases between. CDR3 size: 14 residues. The CDR3 loop reads CSANPNRGNQPQHF. CDR3 sequence (DNA): TGCAGTGCTAACCCAAACAGGGGCAATCAGCCCCAGCATTTT.

This clonotype appeared many times. The chain links TRBV29-1 to TRBJ1-1; maybe TRBD1 (5 bases). The CDR3 length is 15 residues. Deletions cut 4 bases from V and 0 bases from J, with 15 bases between. Germline loops: CDR1 SQVTM, CDR2 ANQGSEA. CDR3 amino acids: CSVARQGRMNTEAFF. DNA for the CDR3: TGCAGCGTTGCCAGGCAGGGAAGAATGAACACTGAAGCTTTCTTT.

The J gene is TRBJ2-7, the V gene TRBV20-1; D not certain. The CDR3 runs to 13 residues. CDR1 DFQATT and CDR2 SNEGSKA come from the germline V gene (reference sequence). The V gene lost 3 bases and the J gene lost 4 bases, with 13 bases spanning the gap. The CDR3 DNA sequence: TGCAGTGCTAGGGACGCCCAGACTTACGAGCAGTACTTC. Amino acid sequence: CSARDAQTYEQYF.